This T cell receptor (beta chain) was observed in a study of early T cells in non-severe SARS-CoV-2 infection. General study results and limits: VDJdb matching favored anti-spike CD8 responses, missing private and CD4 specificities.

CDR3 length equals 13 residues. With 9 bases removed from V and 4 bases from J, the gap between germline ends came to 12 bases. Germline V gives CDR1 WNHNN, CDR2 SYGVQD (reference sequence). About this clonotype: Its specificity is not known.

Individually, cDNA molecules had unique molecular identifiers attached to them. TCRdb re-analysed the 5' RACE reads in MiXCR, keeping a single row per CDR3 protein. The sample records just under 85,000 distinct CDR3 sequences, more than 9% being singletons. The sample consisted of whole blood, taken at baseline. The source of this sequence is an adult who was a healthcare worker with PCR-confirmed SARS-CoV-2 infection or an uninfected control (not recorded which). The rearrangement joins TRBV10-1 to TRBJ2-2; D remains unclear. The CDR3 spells CASGKGPTGELFF. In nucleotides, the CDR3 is TGCGCCAGTGGCAAGGGTCCCACCGGGGAGCTGTTTTTT.